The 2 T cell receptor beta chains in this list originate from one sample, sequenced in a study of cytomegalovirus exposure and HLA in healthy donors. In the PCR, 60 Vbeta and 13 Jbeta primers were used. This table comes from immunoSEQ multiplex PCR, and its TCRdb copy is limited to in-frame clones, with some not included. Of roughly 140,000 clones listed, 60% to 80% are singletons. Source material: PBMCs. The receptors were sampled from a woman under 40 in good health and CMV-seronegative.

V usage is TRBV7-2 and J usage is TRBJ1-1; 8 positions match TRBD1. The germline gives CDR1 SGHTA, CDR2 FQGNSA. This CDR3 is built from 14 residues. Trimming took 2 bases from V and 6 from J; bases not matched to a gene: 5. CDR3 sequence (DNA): TGTGCCAGCAGCTTAAGGCAGGGGGCCGCTGAAGCTTTCTTT. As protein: CASSLRQGAAEAFF.

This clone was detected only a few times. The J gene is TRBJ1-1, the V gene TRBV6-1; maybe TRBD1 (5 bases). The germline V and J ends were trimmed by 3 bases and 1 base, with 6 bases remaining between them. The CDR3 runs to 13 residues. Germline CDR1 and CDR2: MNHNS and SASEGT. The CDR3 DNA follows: TGTGCCAGCAGTGACAGGGCGAACACTGAAGCTTTCTTT. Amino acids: CASSDRANTEAFF.